The source of this T cell receptor (beta chain) is a study of T cells in Graves' hyperthyroidism and ophthalmopathy. This clonotype is a singleton in its sample. Looked up from germline, CDR1 is LGHDT and CDR2 is YNNKEL (reference sequence). Trimming cost V 4 bases and J 6 bases, with 7 bases left between them. The CDR3 extends over 13 amino acids. A NOSPECS grade of at least 4, a Clinical Activity Score of at least 3 and duration under 3 months were recorded in ophthalmopathy patients. Orbital computed tomography and thyroid ultrasound, together with serum TRAb and thyroxine and clinical symptoms, were used for diagnoses. PBMCs were collected from a roughly 10 ml volume of fresh peripheral blood. The investigators amplified TCR beta CDR3 regions from RNA transcripts. The HTBI primer set served for first-round RT-PCR of the TCR CDR3. TCRdb fed the multiplex PCR reads into MiXCR, producing one record per CDR3 protein. The sample has approximately 300,000 distinct CDR3 sequences; about 17% are singletons.

The TCR comes from a woman aged 60-75 years with Graves' ophthalmopathy. The J gene is TRBJ2-6, the V gene TRBV3-1; D may be TRBD1 or TRBD2 (5 bases each). Sequenced: blood. In nucleotides, the CDR3 is TGTGCCAGCAGCCTCGGGACGGCCAACGTCCTGACTTTC. Its protein product is CASSLGTANVLTF.